The entry that follows covers one TCR beta chain sequence. Sequencing used immunoSEQ multiplex PCR; TCRdb keeps in-frame clones, though not all of them. The sample records around 23,000 clones, 75% to 90% being singletons. These data belong to a study of OX40 agonist ivuxolimab in advanced cancers. This CDR3 region has 14 residues. V was clipped by 7 bases and J by 10 bases; unmatched bases: 12. Germline V CDR1 and CDR2: SEHNR, FQNEAQ (reference sequence). V gene TRBV7-9 combines with J gene TRBJ2-1; 8 bases are a match to TRBD2. The TCR comes from an adult with an advanced solid tumor such as melanoma, head and neck, liver or kidney cancer. The material sequenced was CD4+ or CD8+ T cells sorted from blood, taken in a trial of the OX40 agonist ivuxolimab. The CDR3 reads CASTHGGGLIEQFF. Written as DNA, the CDR3 is TGTGCCAGCACCCACGGGGGGGGTCTGATAGAGCAGTTCTTC.